These T cell receptor beta chains were read from a single sample in a study of PD-1 blockade in classical Hodgkin lymphoma. Only in-frame clones appear in the TCRdb table, and some are missing; sequencing was by immunoSEQ multiplex PCR. The sample contains 6,000 to 9,500 clones, approximately 80% of which appear only once. The source material was CD4+ T cells from blood, sampled at baseline. The receptors stem from a human donor with classical Hodgkin lymphoma. CDR3s leave out the opening cysteine and the closing phenylalanine or tryptophan. Size tells how often a clone was seen (once, few, many) or the class of an expanded clone, and some rows leave it out.

>NA|TRBV9|TRBJ1-1
ASSAHEMNTEAF
>NA|TRBV4-2|TRBJ2-2
ASSQETTFAGELF
>NA|TRBV18|TRBJ1-6
ASSRDRVNSPLH
>NA|TRBV5-1|TRBJ1-2
ASSKLDFGYT
>NA|TRBV18|TRBJ1-2
ASSPGIGMDYGYT
>few|TRBV27|TRBJ1-6
ASGLTVKGSPLH
>NA|TRBV4-3|TRBJ2-5
ASSRGLAGVETQY
>NA|TRBV4-2|TRBJ2-5
ASSLGVGVRQETQY
>once|TRBV5-1|TRBJ1-3
ASSSGSGNTIY
>NA|TRBV5-4|TRBJ2-1
ASSLRQVSSYNEQF
>few|TRBV11-1|TRBJ2-5
ASSRGGQLAWETQY
>NA|TRBV5-1|TRBJ1-1
ASSGRQGLAF
>NA|TRBV7-2|TRBJ2-1
ASSLLKTGGSEQF
>NA|TRBV28|TRBJ2-2
ASSLVSDLNTGELF
>NA|TRBV7-9|TRBJ1-3
ASSSGQSTYSGNTIY
>NA|TRBV5-1|TRBJ2-6
ASRLTGANVLT
>NA|TRBV28|TRBJ2-7
ASSSPIAGSSYEQY
>NA|TRBV19|TRBJ1-1
ASSITGNTEAF
>NA|TRBV19|TRBJ1-5
ASSDSRQGGGQPQH
>NA|TRBV7-9|TRBJ2-3
ASSLGGTDTQY
>NA|TRBV7-2|TRBJ2-7
ASSLAPFEQY
>NA|TRBV6-5|TRBJ1-2
ASSDTAGNYGYT
>NA|TRBV10-3|TRBJ1-1
AISVAGTMNTEAF
>NA|TRBV5-1|TRBJ2-7
ASSLDRSGGEQY
>NA|TRBV10-3|TRBJ2-7
AIRQTTGGYEQY
>NA|TRBV7-2|TRBJ1-5
ASSLGQVNQPQH